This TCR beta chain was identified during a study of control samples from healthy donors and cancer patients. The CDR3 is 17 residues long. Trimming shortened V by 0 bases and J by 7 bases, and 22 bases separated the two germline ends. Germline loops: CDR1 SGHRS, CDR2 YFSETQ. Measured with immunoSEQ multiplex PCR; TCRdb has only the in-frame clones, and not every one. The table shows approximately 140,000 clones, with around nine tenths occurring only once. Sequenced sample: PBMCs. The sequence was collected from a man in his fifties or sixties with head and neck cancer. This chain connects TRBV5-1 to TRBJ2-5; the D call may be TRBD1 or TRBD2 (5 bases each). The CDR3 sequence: CASSLARGRNQRRTQYF. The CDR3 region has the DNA TGCGCCAGCAGCTTGGCCCGGGGACGGAACCAAAGGAGGACCCAGTACTTC.